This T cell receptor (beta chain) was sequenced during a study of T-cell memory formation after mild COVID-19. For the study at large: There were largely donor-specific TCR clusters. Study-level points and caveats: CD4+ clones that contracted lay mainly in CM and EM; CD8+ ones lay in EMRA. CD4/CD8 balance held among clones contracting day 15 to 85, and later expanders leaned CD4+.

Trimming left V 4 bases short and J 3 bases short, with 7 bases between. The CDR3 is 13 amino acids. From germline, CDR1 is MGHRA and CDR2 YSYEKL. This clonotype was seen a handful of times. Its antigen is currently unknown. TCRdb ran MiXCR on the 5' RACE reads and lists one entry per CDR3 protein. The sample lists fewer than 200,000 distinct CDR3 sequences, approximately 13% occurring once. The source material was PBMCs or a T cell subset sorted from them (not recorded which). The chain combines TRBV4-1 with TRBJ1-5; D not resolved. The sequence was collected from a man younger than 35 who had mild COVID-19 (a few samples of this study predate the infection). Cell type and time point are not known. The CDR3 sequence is CASSRDHNQPQHF. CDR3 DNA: TGCGCCAGCAGCCGCGACCACAATCAGCCCCAGCATTTT.